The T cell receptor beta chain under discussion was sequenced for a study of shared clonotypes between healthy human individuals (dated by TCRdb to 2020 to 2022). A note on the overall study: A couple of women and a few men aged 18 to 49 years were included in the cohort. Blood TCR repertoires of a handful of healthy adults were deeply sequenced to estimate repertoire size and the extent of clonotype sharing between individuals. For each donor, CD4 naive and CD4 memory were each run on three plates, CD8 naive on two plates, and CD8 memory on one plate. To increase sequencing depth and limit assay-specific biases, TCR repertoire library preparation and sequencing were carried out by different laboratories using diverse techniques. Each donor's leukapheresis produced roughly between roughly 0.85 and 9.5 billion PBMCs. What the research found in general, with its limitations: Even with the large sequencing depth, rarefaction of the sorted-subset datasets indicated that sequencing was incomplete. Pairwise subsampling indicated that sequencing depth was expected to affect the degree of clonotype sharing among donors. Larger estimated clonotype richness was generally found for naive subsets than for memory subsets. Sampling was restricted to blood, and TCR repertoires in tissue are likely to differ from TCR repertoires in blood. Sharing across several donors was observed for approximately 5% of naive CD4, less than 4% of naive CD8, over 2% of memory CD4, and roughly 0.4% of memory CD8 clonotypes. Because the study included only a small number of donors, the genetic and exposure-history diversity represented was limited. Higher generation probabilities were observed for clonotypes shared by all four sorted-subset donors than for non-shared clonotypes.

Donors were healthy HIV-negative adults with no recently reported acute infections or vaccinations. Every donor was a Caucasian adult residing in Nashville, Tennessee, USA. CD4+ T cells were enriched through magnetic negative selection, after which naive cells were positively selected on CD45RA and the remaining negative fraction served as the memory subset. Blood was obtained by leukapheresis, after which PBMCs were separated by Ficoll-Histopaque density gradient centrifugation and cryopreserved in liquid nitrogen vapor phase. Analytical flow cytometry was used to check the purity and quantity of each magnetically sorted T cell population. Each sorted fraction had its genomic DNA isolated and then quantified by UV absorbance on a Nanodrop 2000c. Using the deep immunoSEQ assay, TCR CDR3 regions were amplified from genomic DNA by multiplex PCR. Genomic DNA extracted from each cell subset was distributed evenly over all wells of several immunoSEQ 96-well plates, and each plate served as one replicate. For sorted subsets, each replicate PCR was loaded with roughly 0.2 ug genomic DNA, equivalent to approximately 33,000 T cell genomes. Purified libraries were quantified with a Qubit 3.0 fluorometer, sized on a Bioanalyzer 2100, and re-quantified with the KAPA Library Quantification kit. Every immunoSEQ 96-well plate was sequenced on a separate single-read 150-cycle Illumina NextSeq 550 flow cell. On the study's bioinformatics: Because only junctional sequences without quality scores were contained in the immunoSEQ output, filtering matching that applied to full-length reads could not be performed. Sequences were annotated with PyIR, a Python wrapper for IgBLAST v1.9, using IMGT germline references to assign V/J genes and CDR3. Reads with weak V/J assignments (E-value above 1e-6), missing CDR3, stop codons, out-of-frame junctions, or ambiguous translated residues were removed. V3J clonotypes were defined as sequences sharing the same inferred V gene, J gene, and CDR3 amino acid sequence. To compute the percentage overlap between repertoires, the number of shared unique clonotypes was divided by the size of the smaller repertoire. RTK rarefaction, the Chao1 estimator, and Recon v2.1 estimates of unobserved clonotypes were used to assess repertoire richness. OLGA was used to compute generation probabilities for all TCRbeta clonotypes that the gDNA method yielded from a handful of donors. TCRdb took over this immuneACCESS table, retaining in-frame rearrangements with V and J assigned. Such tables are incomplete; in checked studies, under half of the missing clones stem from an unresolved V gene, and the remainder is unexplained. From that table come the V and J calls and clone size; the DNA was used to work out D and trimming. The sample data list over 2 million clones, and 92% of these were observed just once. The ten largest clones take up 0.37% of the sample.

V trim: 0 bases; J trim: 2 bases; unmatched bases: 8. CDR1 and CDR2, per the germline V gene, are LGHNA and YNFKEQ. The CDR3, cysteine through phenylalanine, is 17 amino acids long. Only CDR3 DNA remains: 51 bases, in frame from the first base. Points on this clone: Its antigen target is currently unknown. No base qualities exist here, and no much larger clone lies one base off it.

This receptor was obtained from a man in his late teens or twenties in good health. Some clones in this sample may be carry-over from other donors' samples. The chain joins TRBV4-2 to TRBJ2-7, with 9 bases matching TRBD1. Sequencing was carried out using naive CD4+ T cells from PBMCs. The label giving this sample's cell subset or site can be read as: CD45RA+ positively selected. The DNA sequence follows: TGTGCCAGCAGCCAAGAAGGAGTGGGACAGGGTCCCTACGAGCAGTACTTC. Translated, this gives CASSQEGVGQGPYEQYF.